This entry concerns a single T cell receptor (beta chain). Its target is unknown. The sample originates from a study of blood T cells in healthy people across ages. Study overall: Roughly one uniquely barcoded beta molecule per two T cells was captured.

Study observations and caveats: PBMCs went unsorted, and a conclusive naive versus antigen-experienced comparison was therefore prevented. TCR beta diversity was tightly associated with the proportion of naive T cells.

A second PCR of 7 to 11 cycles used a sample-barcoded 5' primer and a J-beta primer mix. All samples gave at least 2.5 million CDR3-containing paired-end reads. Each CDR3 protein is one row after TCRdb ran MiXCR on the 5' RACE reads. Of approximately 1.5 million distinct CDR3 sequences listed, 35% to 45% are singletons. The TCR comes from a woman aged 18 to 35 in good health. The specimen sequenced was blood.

CDR3 loop: CASSVSGGHNNEQFF. Written as DNA, the CDR3 is TGTGCCAGCAGCGTAAGTGGCGGTCACAACAATGAGCAGTTCTTC. This rearrangement joins TRBV9 to TRBJ2-1; no clear D. V was shortened by 1 base and J by 5 bases, with 13 bases between the two germline ends. This CDR3 is built from 15 residues. From germline, CDR1 is SGDLS and CDR2 YYNGEE. Full variable domain (outside the CDR3, taken from reference TRBV9 and TRBJ2-1): DSGVTQTPKHLITATGQRVTLRCSPRSGDLSVYWYQQSLDQGLQFLIQYYNGEERAKGNILERFSAQQFPDLHSELNLSSLELGDSALYFCASSVSGGHNNEQFFGPGTRLTVL.